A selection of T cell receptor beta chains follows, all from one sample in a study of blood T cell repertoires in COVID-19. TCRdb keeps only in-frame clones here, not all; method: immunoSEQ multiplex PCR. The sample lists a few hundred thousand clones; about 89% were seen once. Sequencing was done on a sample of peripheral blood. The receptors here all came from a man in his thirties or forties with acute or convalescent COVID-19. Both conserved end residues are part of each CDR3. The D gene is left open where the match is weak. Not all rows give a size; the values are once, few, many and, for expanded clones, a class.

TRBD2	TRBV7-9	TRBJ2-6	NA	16	CASSLGEGPGANVLTF	TGTGCCAGCAGCTTAGGGGAGGGCCCTGGGGCCAACGTCCTGACTTTC
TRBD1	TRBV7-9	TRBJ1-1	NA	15	CASSPQGQLNTEAFF	TGTGCCAGCAGCCCACAGGGACAGTTGAACACTGAAGCTTTCTTT
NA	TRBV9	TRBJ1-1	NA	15	CASSVSARMNTEAFF	TGTGCCAGCAGCGTATCTGCCAGAATGAACACTGAAGCTTTCTTT
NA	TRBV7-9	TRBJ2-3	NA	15	CASSSGLLSTDTQYF	TGTGCCAGCAGCTCTGGACTACTTAGCACAGATACGCAGTATTTT
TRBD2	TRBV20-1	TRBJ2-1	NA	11	CIVTSGHEQFF	TGCATCGTCACTAGCGGGCATGAGCAGTTCTTC
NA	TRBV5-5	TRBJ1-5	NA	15	CASSLMEGKRQPQHF	TGTGCCAGCAGCTTGATGGAGGGGAAGAGGCAGCCCCAGCATTTT
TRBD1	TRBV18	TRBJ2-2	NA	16	CASSPRGTVNTGELFF	TGTGCCAGCTCACCACGTGGGACAGTGAACACCGGGGAGCTGTTTTTT
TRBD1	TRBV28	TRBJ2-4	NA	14	CASKVTGGKNIQYF	TGTGCCAGCAAGGTGACAGGGGGCAAAAACATTCAGTACTTC
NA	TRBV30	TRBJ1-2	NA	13	CAWSSGAGDGYTF	TGTGCCTGGAGTTCTGGGGCAGGGGATGGCTACACCTTC
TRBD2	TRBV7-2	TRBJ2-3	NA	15	CASSLVFGGGWTQYF	TGTGCCAGCAGCTTAGTATTCGGGGGGGGATGGACGCAGTATTTT
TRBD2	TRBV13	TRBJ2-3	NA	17	CASTPGLAGAEADTQYF	TGTGCCAGCACCCCGGGACTAGCGGGGGCGGAGGCAGATACGCAGTATTTT
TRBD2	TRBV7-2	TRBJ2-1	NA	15	CASSKLAGGPHEQFF	TGTGCCAGCAGCAAGCTAGCGGGGGGGCCGCATGAGCAGTTCTTC
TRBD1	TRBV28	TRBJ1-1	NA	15	CASSLRDRPYTEAFF	TGTGCCAGCAGTCTCCGGGACAGGCCGTACACTGAAGCTTTCTTT
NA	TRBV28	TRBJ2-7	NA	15	CASKTGTRVSYEQYF	TGTGCCAGCAAAACCGGGACAAGGGTGTCCTACGAGCAGTACTTC
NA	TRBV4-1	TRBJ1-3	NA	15	CASSQEGGAGNTIYF	TGCGCCAGCAGCCAAGAGGGGGGTGCCGGAAACACCATATATTTT
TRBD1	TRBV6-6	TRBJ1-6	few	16	CASSRTGARYNSPLHF	TGTGCCAGCAGTAGGACAGGGGCCCGCTATAATTCACCCCTCCACTTT
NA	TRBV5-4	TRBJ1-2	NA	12	CASGGPNSDYTF	TGTGCCAGCGGGGGCCCGAACTCAGACTACACCTTC
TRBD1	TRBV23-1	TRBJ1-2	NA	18	CASSQGRDRLTSIRGYTF	TGCGCCAGCAGTCAGGGCCGGGACAGGCTCACCTCTATACGTGGCTACACCTTC
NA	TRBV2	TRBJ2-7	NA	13	CASSEQASGEQYF	TGTGCCAGCAGTGAACAGGCCTCAGGGGAGCAGTACTTC
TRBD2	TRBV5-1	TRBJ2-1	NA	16	CASSLALAGGDNEQFF	TGCGCCAGCAGCTTGGCTCTAGCGGGGGGTGACAATGAGCAGTTCTTC
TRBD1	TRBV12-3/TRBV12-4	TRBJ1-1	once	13	CASRFGTGVKAFF	TGTGCCAGCAGGTTCGGGACAGGGGTTAAAGCTTTCTTT
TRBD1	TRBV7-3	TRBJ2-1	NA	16	CASSLTRDRGFNEQFF	TGTGCCAGCAGCTTAACCCGGGACAGGGGGTTCAATGAGCAGTTCTTC
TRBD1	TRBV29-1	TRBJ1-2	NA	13	CSISTGVLYGYTF	TGCAGCATTTCCACAGGGGTTTTATATGGCTACACCTTC
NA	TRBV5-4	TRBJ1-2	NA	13	CASSSENLHGYTF	TGTGCCAGCAGCTCGGAGAATCTGCATGGCTACACCTTC
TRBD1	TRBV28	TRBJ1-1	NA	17	CASSLYLYRGRRTEAFF	TGTGCCAGCAGTCTCTATCTTTACAGGGGGCGCAGGACTGAAGCTTTCTTT
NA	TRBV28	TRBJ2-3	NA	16	CASSESLTRVSDTQYF	TGTGCCAGCAGCGAAAGTCTGACTCGGGTGTCAGATACGCAGTATTTT
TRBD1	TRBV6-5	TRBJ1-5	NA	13	CASRDRANQPQHF	TGTGCCAGCAGAGACAGGGCCAATCAGCCCCAGCATTTT
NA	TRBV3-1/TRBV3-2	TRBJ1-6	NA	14	CASRNREKGSPLHF	TGTGCCAGCAGAAACAGGGAGAAGGGATCACCCCTCCACTTT
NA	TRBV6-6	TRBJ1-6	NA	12	CASRQENSPLHF	TGTGCCAGCCGACAGGAAAATTCACCCCTCCACTTT
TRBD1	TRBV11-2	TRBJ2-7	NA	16	CASSLEGGTGIYEQYF	TGTGCCAGCAGCTTAGAGGGCGGGACAGGGATATACGAGCAGTACTTC
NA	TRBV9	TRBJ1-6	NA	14	CASSVGHYNSPLHF	TGTGCCAGCAGCGTAGGTCACTATAATTCACCCCTCCACTTT
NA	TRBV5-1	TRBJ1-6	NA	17	CASSLAMTPGNNSPLHF	TGCGCCAGCAGCTTGGCCATGACCCCAGGGAATAATTCACCCCTCCACTTT
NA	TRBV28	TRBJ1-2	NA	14	CASSSRGRSYGYTF	TGTGCCAGCAGTTCCCGAGGGCGGTCCTATGGCTACACCTTC
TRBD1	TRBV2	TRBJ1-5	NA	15	CATSGQGLLGQPQHF	TGTGCCACCTCGGGACAGGGCCTACTGGGTCAGCCCCAGCATTTT
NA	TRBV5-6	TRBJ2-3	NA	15	CASSSRLVAMDTQYF	TGTGCCAGCAGCTCCAGACTAGTGGCAATGGATACGCAGTATTTT
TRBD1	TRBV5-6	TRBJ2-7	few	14	CASRWTGGWYEQYF	TGTGCCAGCAGGTGGACAGGGGGCTGGTACGAGCAGTACTTC
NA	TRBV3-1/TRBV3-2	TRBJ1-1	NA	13	CASSQERRKEAFF	TGTGCCAGCAGCCAAGAGAGGAGGAAAGAAGCTTTCTTT
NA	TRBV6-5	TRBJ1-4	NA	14	CASSYQGLNEKLFF	TGTGCCAGCAGTTACCAGGGTTTAAATGAAAAACTGTTTTTT
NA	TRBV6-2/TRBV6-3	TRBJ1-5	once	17	CASIPSSTGNSNQPQHF	TGTGCCAGCATCCCGTCCTCCACAGGAAATAGCAATCAGCCCCAGCATTTT
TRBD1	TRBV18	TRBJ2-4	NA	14	CASSPAGTGNIQYF	TGTGCCAGCTCTCCAGCCGGGACAGGGAACATTCAGTACTTC
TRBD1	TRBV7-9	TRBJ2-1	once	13	CASKPGQHNEQFF	TGTGCCAGCAAACCGGGACAGCACAATGAGCAGTTCTTC
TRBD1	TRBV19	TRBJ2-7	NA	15	CASSIRGQGLYEQYF	TGTGCCAGTAGTATTCGGGGACAGGGACTCTACGAGCAGTACTTC
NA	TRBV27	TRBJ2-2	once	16	CASSLGAGTNTGELFF	TGTGCCAGCAGTTTGGGTGCGGGGACGAACACCGGGGAGCTGTTTTTT
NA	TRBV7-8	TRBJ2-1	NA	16	CASSSHPGVGMYEQFF	TGTGCCAGCAGCTCCCACCCGGGAGTAGGGATGTATGAGCAGTTCTTC
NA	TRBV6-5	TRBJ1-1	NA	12	CASSRRGTEAFF	TGTGCCAGCAGTCGCAGGGGCACTGAAGCTTTCTTT
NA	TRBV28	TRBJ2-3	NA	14	CASSLRRGGYTQYF	TGTGCCAGCAGTTTACGGCGGGGCGGTTATACGCAGTATTTT
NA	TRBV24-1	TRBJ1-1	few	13	CATSRSGRTEAFF	TGTGCCACCAGTAGGTCAGGGCGGACTGAAGCTTTCTTT
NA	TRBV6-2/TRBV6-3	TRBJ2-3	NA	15	CASSYQNRGADTQYF	TGTGCCAGCAGTTACCAGAATAGGGGCGCAGATACGCAGTATTTT
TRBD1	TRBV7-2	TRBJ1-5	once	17	CASSLEGRQGAAQPQHF	TGTGCCAGCAGCTTAGAAGGCCGACAGGGGGCGGCTCAGCCCCAGCATTTT
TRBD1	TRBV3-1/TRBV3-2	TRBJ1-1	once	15	CASSFRGGPNTEAFF	TGTGCCAGCAGCTTCAGAGGGGGCCCGAACACTGAAGCTTTCTTT